This TCR beta chain was found in a study of sequential checkpoint blockade in melanoma. Study at large: Arm A got nivolumab then ipilimumab; arm B the reverse, 1:1. Maintenance nivolumab came after either treatment sequence.

This CDR3 has 16 amino acids. The V end lost 5 bases, the J end lost 10 bases, and 24 bases lay between the germline ends. Germline lookup yields CDR1 LGHNA and CDR2 YNFKEQ. Produced via immunoSEQ multiplex PCR; TCRdb's table is partial and in-frame only. The data contain about 27,000 clones, 70% to 80% of them singletons. Specified treatment: randomized to nivolumab then ipilimumab (arm A) or the reverse (arm B). None of the patients previously received DNA-damaging chemotherapy. From thawed PBMCs, live CD3+CD8+ cells negative for CD19 and CD56 were sorted. The specimen comprised CD8+ T cells sorted from blood (inferred from file names), sampled from a patient given nivolumab and ipilimumab in sequence. V gene TRBV4-2 combines with J gene TRBJ2-1, with D perhaps TRBD1 (6 bases). The receptor comes from a human donor with melanoma. CDR3 sequence: CASSLGGTSGPPEQFF. The CDR3 bases are TGTGCCAGCAGCTTGGGTGGGACATCCGGACCCCCCGAGCAGTTCTTC.